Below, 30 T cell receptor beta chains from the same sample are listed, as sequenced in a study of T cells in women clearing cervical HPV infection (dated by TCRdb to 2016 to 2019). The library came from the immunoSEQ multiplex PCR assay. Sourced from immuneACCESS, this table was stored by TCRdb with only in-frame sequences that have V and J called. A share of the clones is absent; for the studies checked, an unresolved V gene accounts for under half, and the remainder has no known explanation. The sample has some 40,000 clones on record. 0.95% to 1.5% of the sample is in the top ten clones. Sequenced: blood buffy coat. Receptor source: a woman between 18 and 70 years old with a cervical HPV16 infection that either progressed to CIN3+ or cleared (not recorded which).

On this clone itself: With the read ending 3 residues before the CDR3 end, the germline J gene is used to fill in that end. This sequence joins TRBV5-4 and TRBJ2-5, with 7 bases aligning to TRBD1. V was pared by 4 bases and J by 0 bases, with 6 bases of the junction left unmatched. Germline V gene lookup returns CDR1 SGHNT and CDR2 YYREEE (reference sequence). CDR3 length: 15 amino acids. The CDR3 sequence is CASSNDRAYQETQYF. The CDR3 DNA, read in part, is TGTGCCAGCAGCAATGACAGGGCGTACCAAGAGACC. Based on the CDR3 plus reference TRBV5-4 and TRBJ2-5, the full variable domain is ETGVTQSPTHLIKTRGQQVTLRCSSQSGHNTVSWYQQALGQGPQFIFQYYREEENGRGNFPPRFSGLQFPNYSSELNVNALELDDSALYLCASSNDRAYQETQYFGPGTRLLVL.

The CDR3 protein is CASTGRGQEYTEAFF. The part of the CDR3 DNA that was read is TGCGCCAGCACCGGGAGGGGACAGGAGTACACTGAA. The V and J genes are TRBV5-1 and TRBJ1-1; TRBD1 matches at 8 bases. Read sequence stops 3 residues before the CDR3 end, and the germline J gene provides the missing end. The CDR3 totals 15 residues. CDR1 and CDR2 from the germline V gene are SGHRS and YFSETQ. V was pared by 6 bases and J by 3 bases, with 10 bases of the junction left unmatched.

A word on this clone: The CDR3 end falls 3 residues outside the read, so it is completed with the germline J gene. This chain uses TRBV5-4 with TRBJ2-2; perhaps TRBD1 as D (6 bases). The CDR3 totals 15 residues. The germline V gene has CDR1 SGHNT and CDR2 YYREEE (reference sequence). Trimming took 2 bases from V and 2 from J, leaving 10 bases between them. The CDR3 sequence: CASSLTGQNTGELFF. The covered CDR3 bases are TGTGCCAGCAGCTTAACGGGACAAAACACCGGGGAG. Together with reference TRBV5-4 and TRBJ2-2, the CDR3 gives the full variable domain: ETGVTQSPTHLIKTRGQQVTLRCSSQSGHNTVSWYQQALGQGPQFIFQYYREEENGRGNFPPRFSGLQFPNYSSELNVNALELDDSALYLCASSLTGQNTGELFFGEGSRLTVL.

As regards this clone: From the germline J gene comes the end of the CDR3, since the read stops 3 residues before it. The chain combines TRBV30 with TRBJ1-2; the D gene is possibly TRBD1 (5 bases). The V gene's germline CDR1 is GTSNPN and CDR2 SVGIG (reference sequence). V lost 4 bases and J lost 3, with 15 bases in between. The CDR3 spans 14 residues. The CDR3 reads CAWTQADSYYGYTF. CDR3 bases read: TGTGCCTGGACCCAAGCCGACAGTTACTATGGC.

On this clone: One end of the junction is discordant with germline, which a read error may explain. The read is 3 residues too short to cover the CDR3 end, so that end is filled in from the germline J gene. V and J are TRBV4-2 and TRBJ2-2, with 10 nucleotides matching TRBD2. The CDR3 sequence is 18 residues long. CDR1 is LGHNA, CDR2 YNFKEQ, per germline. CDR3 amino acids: CASSQDGLAGANTGELFF. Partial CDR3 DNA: TGCGCCAGCAGCCAAGATGGGCTAGCGGGGGCGAACACCGGGGAG.

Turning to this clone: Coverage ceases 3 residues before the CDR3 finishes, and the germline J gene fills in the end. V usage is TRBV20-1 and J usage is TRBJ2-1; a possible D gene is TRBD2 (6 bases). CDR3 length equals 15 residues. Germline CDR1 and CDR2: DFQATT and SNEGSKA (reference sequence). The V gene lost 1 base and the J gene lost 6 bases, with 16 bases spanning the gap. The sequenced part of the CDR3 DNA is TGCAGTGCTAGAGTGGGGGGTCCCCTTGGCAATGAG. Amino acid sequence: CSARVGGPLGNE. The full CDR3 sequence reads CSARVGGPLGNEQFF.

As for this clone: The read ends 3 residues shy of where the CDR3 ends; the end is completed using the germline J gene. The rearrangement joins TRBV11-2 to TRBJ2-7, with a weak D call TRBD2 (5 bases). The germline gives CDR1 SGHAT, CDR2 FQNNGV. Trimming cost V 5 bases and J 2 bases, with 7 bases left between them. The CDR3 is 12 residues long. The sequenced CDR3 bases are TGTGCCAGCAGCCCCGGGGCCTACGAG. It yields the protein CASSPGAYE. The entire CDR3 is CASSPGAYEQYF.

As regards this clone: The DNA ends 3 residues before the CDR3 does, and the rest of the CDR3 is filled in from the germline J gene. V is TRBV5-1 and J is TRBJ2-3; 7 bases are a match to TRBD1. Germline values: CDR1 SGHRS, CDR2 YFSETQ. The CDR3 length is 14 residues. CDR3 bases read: TGCGCCAGCAGCTTGGAGACAGGGAATCCGCCG. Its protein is CASSLETGNPP. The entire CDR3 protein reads CASSLETGNPPQYF.

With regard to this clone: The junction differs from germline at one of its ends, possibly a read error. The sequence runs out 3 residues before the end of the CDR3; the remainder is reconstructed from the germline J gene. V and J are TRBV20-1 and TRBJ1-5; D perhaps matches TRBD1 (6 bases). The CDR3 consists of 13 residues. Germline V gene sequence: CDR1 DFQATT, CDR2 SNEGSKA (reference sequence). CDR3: CSANSGVGQPQHF. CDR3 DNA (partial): TGCAGCGCTAACTCAGGGGTGGGACAGCCC.

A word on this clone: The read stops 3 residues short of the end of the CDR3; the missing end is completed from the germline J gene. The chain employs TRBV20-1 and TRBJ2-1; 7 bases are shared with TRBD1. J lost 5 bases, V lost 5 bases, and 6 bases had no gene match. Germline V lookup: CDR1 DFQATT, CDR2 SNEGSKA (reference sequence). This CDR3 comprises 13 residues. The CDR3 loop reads CSASGTDNNEQFF. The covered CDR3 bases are TGCAGTGCTTCCGGGACAGACAACAATGAG.

The CDR3 spells CASSPGGRADGYTF. The covered CDR3 bases are TGTGCCAGCAGCCCCGGGGGGAGAGCCGATGGC. The chain couples TRBV7-2 to TRBJ1-2, with D possibly being TRBD1 (5 bases). The observed sequence ends 3 residues before the CDR3 terminus, with the missing tail filled in from the germline J gene. The germline V and J ends were trimmed by 5 bases and 6 bases, with 16 bases remaining between them. This CDR3 is 14 amino acids long. From germline, CDR1 is SGHTA and CDR2 FQGNSA. Supplemented by reference TRBV7-2 and TRBJ1-2, the full variable domain reads GAGVSQSPSNKVTEKGKDVELRCDPISGHTALYWYRQSLGQGLEFLIYFQGNSAPDKSGLPSDRFSAERTGGSVSTLTIQRTQQEDSAVYLCASSPGGRADGYTFGSGTRLTVV.

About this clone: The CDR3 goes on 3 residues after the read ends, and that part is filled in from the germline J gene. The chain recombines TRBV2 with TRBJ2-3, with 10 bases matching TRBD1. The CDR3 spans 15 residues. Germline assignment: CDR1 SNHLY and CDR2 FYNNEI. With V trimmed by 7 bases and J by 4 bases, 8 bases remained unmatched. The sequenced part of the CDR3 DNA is TGTGCCAGCAACTCTCCCGGGACAGGGGCAGATACG. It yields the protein CASNSPGTGADT. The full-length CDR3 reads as CASNSPGTGADTQYF.

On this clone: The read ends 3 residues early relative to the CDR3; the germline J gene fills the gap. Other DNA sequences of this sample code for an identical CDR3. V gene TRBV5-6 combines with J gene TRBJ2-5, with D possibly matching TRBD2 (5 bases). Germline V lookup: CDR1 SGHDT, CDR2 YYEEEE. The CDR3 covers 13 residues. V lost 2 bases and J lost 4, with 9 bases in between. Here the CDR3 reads CASSLSAGETQYF. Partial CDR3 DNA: TGTGCCAGCAGCTTATCGGCGGGAGAGACC.

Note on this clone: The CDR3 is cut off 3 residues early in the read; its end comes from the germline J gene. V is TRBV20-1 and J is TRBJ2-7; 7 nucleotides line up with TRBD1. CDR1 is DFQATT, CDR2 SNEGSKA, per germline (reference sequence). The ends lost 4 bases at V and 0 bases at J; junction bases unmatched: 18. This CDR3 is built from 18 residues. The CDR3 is CSATSPSGTEINSYEQYF. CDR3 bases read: TGCAGTGCTACCAGCCCCTCGGGGACAGAGATCAACTCCTACGAG.

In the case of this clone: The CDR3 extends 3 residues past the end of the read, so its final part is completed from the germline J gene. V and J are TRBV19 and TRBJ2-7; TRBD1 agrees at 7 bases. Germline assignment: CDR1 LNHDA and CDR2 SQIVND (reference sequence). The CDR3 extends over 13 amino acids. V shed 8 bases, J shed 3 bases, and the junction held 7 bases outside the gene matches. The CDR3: CASATTGLYEQYF. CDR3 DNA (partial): TGTGCCAGTGCTACGACAGGGCTCTACGAG.

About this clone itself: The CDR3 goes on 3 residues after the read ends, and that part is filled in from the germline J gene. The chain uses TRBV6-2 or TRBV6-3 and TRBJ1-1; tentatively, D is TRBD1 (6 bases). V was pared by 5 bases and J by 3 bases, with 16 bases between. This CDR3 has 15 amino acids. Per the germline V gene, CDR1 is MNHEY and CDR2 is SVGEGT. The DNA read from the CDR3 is TGTGCCAGCAGTGACCGACAGGACCCCCACACTGAA. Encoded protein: CASSDRQDPHTE. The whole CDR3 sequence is CASSDRQDPHTEAFF.

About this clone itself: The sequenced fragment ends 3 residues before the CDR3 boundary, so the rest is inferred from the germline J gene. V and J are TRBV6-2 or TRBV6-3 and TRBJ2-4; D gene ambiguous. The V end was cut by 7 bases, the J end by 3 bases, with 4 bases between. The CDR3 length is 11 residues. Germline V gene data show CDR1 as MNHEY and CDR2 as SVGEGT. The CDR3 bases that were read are TGTGCCAGCACAGACAAAAACATT. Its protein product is CASTDKNI. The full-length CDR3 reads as CASTDKNIQYF.

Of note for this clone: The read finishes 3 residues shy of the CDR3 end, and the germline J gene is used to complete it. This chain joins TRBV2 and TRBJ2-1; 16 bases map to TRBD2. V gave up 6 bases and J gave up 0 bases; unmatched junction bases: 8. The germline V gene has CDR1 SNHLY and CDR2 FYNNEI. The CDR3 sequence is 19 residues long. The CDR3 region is CASRAGTSGRGFSYNEQFF. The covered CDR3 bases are TGTGCCAGCAGGGCCGGGACTAGCGGGAGGGGATTCTCCTACAATGAG.

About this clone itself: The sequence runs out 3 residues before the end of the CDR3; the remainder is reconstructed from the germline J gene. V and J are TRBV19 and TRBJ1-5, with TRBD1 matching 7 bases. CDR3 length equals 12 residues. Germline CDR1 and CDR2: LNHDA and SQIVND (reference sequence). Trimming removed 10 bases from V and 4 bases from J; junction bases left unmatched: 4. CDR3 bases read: TGTGCCACCCCGACAGGGAATCAGCCC. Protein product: CATPTGNQP. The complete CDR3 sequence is CATPTGNQPQHF. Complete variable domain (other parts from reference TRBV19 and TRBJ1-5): DGGITQSPKYLFRKEGQNVTLSCEQNLNHDAMYWYRQDPGQGLRLIYYSQIVNDFQKGDIAEGYSVSREKKESFPLTVTSAQKNPTAFYLCATPTGNQPQHFGDGTRLSIL.

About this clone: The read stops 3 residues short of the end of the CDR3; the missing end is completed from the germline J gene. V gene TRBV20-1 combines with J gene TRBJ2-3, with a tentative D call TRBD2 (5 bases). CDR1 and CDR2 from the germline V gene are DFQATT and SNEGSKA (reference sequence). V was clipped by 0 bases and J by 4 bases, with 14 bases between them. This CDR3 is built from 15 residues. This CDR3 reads CSARDWRVLADTQYF. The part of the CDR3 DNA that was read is TGCAGTGCTAGAGATTGGCGGGTACTCGCAGATACG.

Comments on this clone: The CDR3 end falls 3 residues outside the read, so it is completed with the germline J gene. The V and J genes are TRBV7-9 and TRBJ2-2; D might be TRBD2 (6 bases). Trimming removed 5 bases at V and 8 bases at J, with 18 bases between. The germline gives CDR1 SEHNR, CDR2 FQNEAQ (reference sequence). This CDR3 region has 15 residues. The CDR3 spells CASSSSGPGTGELFF. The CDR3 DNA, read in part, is TGTGCCAGCAGCAGTAGCGGCCCTGGGACGGGGGAG.

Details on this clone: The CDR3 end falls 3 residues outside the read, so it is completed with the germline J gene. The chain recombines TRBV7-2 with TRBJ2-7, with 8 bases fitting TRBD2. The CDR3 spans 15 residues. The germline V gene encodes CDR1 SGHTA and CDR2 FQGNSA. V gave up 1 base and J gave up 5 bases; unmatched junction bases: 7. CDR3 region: CASSLVAGSPHEQYF. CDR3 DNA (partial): TGTGCCAGCAGCTTAGTAGCGGGATCCCCCCACGAG.

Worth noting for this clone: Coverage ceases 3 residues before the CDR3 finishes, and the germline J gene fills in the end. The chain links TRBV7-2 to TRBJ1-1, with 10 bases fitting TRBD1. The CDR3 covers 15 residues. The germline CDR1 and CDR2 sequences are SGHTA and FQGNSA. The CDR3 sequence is CASIQSGTGAVEAFF. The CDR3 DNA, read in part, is TGTGCCAGCATCCAGTCCGGGACAGGGGCCGTAGAA.

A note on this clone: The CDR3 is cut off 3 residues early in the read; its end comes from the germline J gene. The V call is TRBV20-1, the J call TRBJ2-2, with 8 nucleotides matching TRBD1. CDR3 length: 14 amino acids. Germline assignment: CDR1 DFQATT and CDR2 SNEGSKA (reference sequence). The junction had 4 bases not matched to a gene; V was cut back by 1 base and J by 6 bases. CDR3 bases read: TGCAGTGCTAGAGCAGGGGGCTGGGCCGGGGAG. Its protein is CSARAGGWAGE. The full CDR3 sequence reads CSARAGGWAGELFF.

CDR3 sequence: CASSARGQYNDYTF. The sequenced part of the CDR3 DNA is TGTGCCAGCAGCGCCAGGGGGCAGTACAATGAC. The chain combines TRBV7-9 with TRBJ1-2; 8 nucleotides agree with TRBD1. The observed sequence ends 3 residues before the CDR3 terminus, with the missing tail filled in from the germline J gene. The CDR3 consists of 14 residues. Germline values: CDR1 SEHNR, CDR2 FQNEAQ (reference sequence).

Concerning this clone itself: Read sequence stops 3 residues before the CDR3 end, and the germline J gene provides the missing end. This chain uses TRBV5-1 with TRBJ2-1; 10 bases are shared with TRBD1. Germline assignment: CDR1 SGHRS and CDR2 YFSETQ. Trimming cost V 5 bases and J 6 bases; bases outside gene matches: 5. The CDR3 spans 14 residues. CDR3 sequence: CASSFGQGGNEQFF. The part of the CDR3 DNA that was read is TGCGCCAGCAGTTTTGGACAGGGGGGCAATGAG.

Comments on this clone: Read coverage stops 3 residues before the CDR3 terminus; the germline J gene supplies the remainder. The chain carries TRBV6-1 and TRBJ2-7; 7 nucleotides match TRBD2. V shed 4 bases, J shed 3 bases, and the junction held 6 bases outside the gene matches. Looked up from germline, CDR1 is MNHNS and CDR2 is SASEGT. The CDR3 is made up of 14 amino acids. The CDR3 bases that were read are TGTGCCAGCAGTGCACACGGGGAGGGCTACGAG. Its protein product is CASSAHGEGYE. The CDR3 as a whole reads CASSAHGEGYEQYF.

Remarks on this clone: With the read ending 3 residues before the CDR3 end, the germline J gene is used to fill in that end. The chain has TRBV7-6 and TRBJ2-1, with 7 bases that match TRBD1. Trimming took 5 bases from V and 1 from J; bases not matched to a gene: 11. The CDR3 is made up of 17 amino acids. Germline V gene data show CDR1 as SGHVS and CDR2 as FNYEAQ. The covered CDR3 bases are TGTGCCAGCAGCATTCCCAGGGGGACGGAGTCCTACAATGAG. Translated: CASSIPRGTESYNE. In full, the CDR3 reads CASSIPRGTESYNEQFF.

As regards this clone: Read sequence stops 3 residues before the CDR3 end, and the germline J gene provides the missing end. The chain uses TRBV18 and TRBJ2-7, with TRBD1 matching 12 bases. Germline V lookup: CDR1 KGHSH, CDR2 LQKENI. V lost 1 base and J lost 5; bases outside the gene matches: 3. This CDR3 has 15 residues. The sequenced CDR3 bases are TGTGCCAGCTCACCACAGGGACAGGGGGCGAACGAG. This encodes CASSPQGQGANE. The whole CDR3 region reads CASSPQGQGANEQYF.

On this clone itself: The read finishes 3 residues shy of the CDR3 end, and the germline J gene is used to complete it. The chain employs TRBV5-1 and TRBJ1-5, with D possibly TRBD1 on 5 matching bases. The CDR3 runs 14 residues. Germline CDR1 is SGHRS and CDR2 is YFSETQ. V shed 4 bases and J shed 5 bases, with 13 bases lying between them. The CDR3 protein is CASSPEGRDQPQHF. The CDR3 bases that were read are TGCGCCAGCAGCCCAGAGGGGAGAGATCAGCCC.